This T cell receptor (beta chain) appears in the sequencing data of a study of shared T cell receptors in the human thymus listed by TCRdb under 2021. Regarding the research as a whole: The study examined how the human thymus generates shared, self-reactive T-cell receptor alpha chains.

From a lookup of the germline V gene (reference sequence), CDR1 and CDR2 are SGHNT and YYREEE. V drops 4 bases and J drops 3 bases, leaving 12 bases in between. The CDR3 spans 14 residues, from the cysteine through the phenylalanine. The sequence is cut down to CDR3 DNA, 42 bases in frame from base 1. The library was generated by the immunoSEQ multiplex PCR assay. TCRdb took over this immuneACCESS table, retaining in-frame rearrangements with V and J assigned. Such tables are incomplete; in checked studies, under half of the missing clones stem from an unresolved V gene, and the remainder is unexplained. The sample table records 55,000 to 75,000 clones; nearly 95% of these occur just once. Roughly 0.033% of the sample lies in the top ten. For this clone: Its specific antigen is unknown. The sample holds no much larger clone one base away, and base qualities are not on file.

This TCR was sampled from a human donor. The chain links TRBV5-4 with TRBJ2-3; the D gene assignment is ambiguous. Sequencing was carried out using thymocytes. The DNA sequence is given as TGTGCCAGCAGCCCCGGATCCTTAACAGATACGCAGTATTTT. It codes for CASSPGSLTDTQYF. The full variable domain, with segments outside the CDR3 supplied by the reference TRBV5-4 and TRBJ2-3 proteins, appears as ETGVTQSPTHLIKTRGQQVTLRCSSQSGHNTVSWYQQALGQGPQFIFQYYREEENGRGNFPPRFSGLQFPNYSSELNVNALELDDSALYLCASSPGSLTDTQYFGPGTRLTVL.